In its sample, the clone carrying this T cell receptor beta chain was seen a few times. Its specificity is not known. Specified time point: newly diagnosed, previously untreated cHL patient sample. The comparison group had newly diagnosed, previously untreated classical Hodgkin lymphoma. Trimming removed 1 base from V and 5 bases from J; junction bases left unmatched: 11. Germline V gene data show CDR1 as SEHNR and CDR2 as FQNEAQ (reference sequence). This CDR3 has 17 amino acids. Repertoires were generated with immunoSEQ multiplex PCR, while TCRdb's copy carries only in-frame clones and drops some. The sample records fewer than 20,000 clones, around four fifths being singletons. The sample belongs to a study of PD-1 blockade in classical Hodgkin lymphoma. General study findings and limits: It was reported that newly diagnosed patients had less baseline TCR diversity than healthy donors. Repertoires differed for reasons still undefined, possibly disease activity or prior therapy.

The V call is TRBV7-9, the J call TRBJ2-3, with 8 positions matching TRBD1. Sequencing used peripheral blood mononuclear cells (PBMCs). This clonotype was obtained from a human donor with classical Hodgkin lymphoma. CDR3 DNA sequence: TGTGCCAGCAGCTTAGTTCCGGGGCAGGGGGCAGAAGATACGCAGTATTTT. Its translation: CASSLVPGQGAEDTQYF.